A selection of T cell receptor beta chains follows, all from one sample in a study of PD-1 blockade in classical Hodgkin lymphoma. Generated by immunoSEQ multiplex PCR, the TCRdb table keeps only in-frame clones and is missing some. The sample lists about 54,000 clones, roughly 90% occurring once. Sequencing used peripheral blood mononuclear cells (PBMCs), obtained before the second cycle of nivolumab. These TCRs come from a human donor with classical Hodgkin lymphoma. The CDR3 runs from the conserved cysteine through the conserved F or W. D genes are given only for firm matches. Size tells how often a clone was seen (once, few, many) or the class of an expanded clone, and some rows leave it out.

NA TRBJ2-5 TRBD1 TRBV7-3 CASSFTGGLETQYF TGTGCCAGCAGCTTCACAGGGGGGCTGGAGACCCAGTACTTC
NA TRBJ1-1 TRBD1 TRBV4-1 CASSQEQGSGTEAFF TGCGCCAGCAGCCAAGAACAGGGGTCCGGAACTGAAGCTTTCTTT
NA TRBJ2-3 NA TRBV9 CASSVVPADTQYF TGTGCCAGCAGCGTAGTCCCCGCAGATACGCAGTATTTT
NA TRBJ2-1 NA TRBV7-8 CASSLGVVEQFF TGTGCCAGCAGCTTGGGGGTGGTTGAGCAGTTCTTC
NA TRBJ2-2 NA TRBV4-3 CASSQDQGDRELFF TGCGCCAGCAGCCAAGATCAGGGTGACCGGGAGCTGTTTTTT
few TRBJ1-4 NA TRBV7-3 CASSFNTPTNEKLFF TGTGCCAGCAGCTTTAATACACCAACTAATGAAAAACTGTTTTTT
once TRBJ2-1 NA TRBV19 CASSALYNEQFF TGTGCCAGTAGCGCGCTCTACAATGAGCAGTTCTTC
NA TRBJ2-7 NA TRBV25-1 CASSQEGIEQYF TGTGCCAGCAGTCAGGAGGGAATCGAGCAGTACTTC
NA TRBJ2-1 TRBD1 TRBV7-3 CASSRGQVRYNEQFF TGTGCCAGCAGCCGCGGACAGGTCAGGTACAATGAGCAGTTCTTC
few TRBJ1-4 NA TRBV27 CASSPVSALGSEKLFF TGTGCCAGCAGTCCTGTCTCCGCCTTGGGGAGTGAAAAACTGTTTTTT
once TRBJ2-5 NA TRBV30 CAWSEARSETQYF TGTGCCTGGAGTGAGGCTAGAAGCGAGACCCAGTACTTC
once TRBJ1-1 TRBD1 TRBV25-1 CASKWTGGTEAFF TGTGCCAGCAAGTGGACAGGGGGGACTGAAGCTTTCTTT
NA TRBJ2-7 NA TRBV9 CASSAQTGIQSYEQYF TGTGCCAGCAGCGCCCAGACAGGAATCCAATCCTACGAGCAGTACTTC
NA TRBJ1-2 NA TRBV7-5 CVRREGRRNDTF TGTGTCAGAAGAGAGGGACGGCGAAATGACACCTTC
NA TRBJ2-7 NA TRBV1 CTSSVTSGVVGEQYF TGCACCAGCAGCGTGACTAGCGGGGTAGTAGGGGAGCAGTACTTC
NA TRBJ2-7 NA TRBV4-1 CASSQGGYEQYF TGCGCCAGCAGCCAAGGAGGCTACGAGCAGTACTTC
NA TRBJ2-7 TRBD1 TRBV7-9 CASSTDRGYEQYF TGTGCCAGCAGCACCGACAGGGGATACGAGCAGTACTTC
NA TRBJ2-5 NA TRBV2 CASLTRQETQYF TGTGCCAGCCTGACCCGGCAAGAGACCCAGTACTTC
NA TRBJ2-1 NA TRBV5-1 CASSLEGKRSYNEQFF TGCGCCAGCAGCTTGGAGGGCAAACGCTCCTACAATGAGCAGTTCTTC
once TRBJ2-1 TRBD2 TRBV5-1 CATRPGLAIVSSYNEQFF TGCGCCACCCGACCGGGACTAGCTATAGTTAGCTCCTACAATGAGCAGTTCTTC
NA TRBJ2-1 TRBD2 TRBV28 CASSFSSGSQNNEQFF TGTGCCAGCAGTTTCAGCAGCGGGAGTCAGAACAATGAGCAGTTCTTC
NA TRBJ2-3 TRBD2 TRBV4-1 CASSHSTGLDDTQYF TGCGCCAGCAGCCACTCTACGGGACTAGATGATACGCAGTATTTT
once TRBJ2-7 TRBD1 TRBV18 CASSRGTGQPNSYEQYF TGTGCCAGCTCACGCGGGACAGGCCAACCGAACTCCTACGAGCAGTACTTC
once TRBJ2-7 NA TRBV5-6 CASSFSLSSTYEQYF TGTGCCAGCAGCTTTAGCTTATCCTCCACCTACGAGCAGTACTTC
NA TRBJ2-7 TRBD2 TRBV7-3 CASSPRTSGSFPYEQYF TGTGCCAGCAGCCCACGGACTAGCGGGAGTTTCCCGTACGAGCAGTACTTC
NA TRBJ1-2 NA TRBV14 CASVRAGYTF TGTGCCAGCGTCAGGGCTGGCTACACCTTC
NA TRBJ2-1 NA TRBV18 CASSQTSGNEQFF TGTGCCAGCTCACAAACGTCGGGGAATGAGCAGTTCTTC
NA TRBJ1-2 NA TRBV6-5 CASSYWTNYGYTF TGTGCCAGCAGTTATTGGACAAACTATGGCTACACCTTC
once TRBJ2-1 NA TRBV7-9 CASSLSTDEQFF TGTGCCAGCAGCTTGTCGACCGATGAGCAGTTCTTC
NA TRBJ1-5 NA TRBV9 CASSPHAGGGNQPQHF TGTGCCAGCAGCCCCCATGCGGGGGGGGGAAATCAGCCCCAGCATTTT
NA TRBJ2-4 NA TRBV19 CASKFDVPKNIQYF TGTGCCAGTAAGTTTGATGTCCCCAAAAACATTCAGTACTTC
NA TRBJ2-1 NA TRBV7-6 CASSFRVNEQFF TGTGCCAGCAGCTTCCGAGTCAATGAGCAGTTCTTC
once TRBJ2-7 NA TRBV2 CASSEPLVVHEQYF TGTGCCAGCAGTGAACCTCTGGTTGTCCACGAGCAGTACTTC